This T cell receptor beta chain was captured in a study of early T cells in non-severe SARS-CoV-2 infection. General study points: Comparison of clonotypes with VDJdb favored anti-spike CD8 responses while missing private and CD4 specificities.

This clonotype was recorded many times. What it recognizes is unknown. CDR3 size: 17 residues. After removal of 5 bases from V and 0 bases from J, the junction contained 5 bases not matched to a gene. Each single cDNA molecule received a unique molecular identifier. TCRdb recomputed calls from the 5' RACE reads with MiXCR, one row per CDR3 protein. The sample records under 100,000 distinct CDR3 sequences, roughly 13% being singletons. Material: whole blood. The rearrangement links TRBV12-3 or TRBV12-4 to TRBJ2-2, with 11 bases matching TRBD2. The receptor was derived from an adult who was a healthcare worker with PCR-confirmed SARS-CoV-2 infection or an uninfected control (not recorded which). The CDR3 nucleotides read TGTGCCAGCAGTACTAGCGGGGGTAGCTCGAACACCGGGGAGCTGTTTTTT. This translates into CASSTSGGSSNTGELFF.